This T cell receptor (beta chain) came from a study of cytomegalovirus exposure and HLA in healthy donors. It was with 60 Vbeta and 13 Jbeta primers that the PCR ran. Clones were read by immunoSEQ multiplex PCR, and TCRdb kept only the in-frame ones, dropping some. The data contain a few hundred thousand clones, around 80% of them seen just once; the ten biggest clones take up 2.9%. This CDR3 has 13 residues. V lost 5 bases and J lost 7; bases outside the gene matches: 3. CDR1 MRHNA and CDR2 SNTAGT come from the germline V gene. The sample holds one count of this clone. The TCR sequence derives from a man aged 25 to 40 in good health and CMV-seronegative. Sequencing was carried out using PBMCs. The rearrangement links TRBV6-4 to TRBJ1-5, with TRBD1 matching 9 bases. The CDR3 is CASSSTGGQPQHF. For the CDR3, the DNA is TGTGCCAGCAGTTCGACAGGGGGACAGCCCCAGCATTTT.